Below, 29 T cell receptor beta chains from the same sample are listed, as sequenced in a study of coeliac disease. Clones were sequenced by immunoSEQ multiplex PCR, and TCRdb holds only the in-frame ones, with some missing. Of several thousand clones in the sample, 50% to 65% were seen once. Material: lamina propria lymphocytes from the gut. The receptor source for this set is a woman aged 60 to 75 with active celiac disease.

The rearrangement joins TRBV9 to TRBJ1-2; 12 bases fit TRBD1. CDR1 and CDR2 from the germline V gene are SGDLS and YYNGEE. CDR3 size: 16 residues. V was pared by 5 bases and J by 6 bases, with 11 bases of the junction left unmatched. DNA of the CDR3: TGTGCCAGCAGAGGTTCGGGACAGGGGGCTGTGAATGGCTACACCTTC. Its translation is CASRGSGQGAVNGYTF.

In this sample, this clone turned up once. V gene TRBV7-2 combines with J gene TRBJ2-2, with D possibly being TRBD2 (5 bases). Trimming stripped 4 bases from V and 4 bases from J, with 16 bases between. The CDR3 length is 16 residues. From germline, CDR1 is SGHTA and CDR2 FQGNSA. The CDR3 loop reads CASSYEAGPGTGELFF. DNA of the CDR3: TGTGCCAGCAGCTACGAGGCGGGTCCGGGCACCGGGGAGCTGTTTTTT.

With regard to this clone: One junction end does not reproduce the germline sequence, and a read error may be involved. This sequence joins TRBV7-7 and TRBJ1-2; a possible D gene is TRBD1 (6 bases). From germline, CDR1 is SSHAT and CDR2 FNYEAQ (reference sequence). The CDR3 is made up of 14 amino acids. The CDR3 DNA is TGTGCTAGCAGCCCCGACAGGCTCGGCTATGGCTACACCTTC. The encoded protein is CASSPDRLGYGYTF.

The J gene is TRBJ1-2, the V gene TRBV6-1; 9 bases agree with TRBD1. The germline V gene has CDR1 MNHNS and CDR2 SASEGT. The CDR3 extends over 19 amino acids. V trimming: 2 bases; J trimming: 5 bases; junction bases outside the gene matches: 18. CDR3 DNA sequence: TGTGCCAGCAGTGAAACGCTTACCGGGACAGGGCAATGGGGATATGGCTACACCTTC. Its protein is CASSETLTGTGQWGYGYTF.

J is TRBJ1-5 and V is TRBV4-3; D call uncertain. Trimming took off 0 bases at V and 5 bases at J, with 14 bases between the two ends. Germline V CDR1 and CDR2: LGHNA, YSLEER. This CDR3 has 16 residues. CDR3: CASSQDRDAEDQPQHF. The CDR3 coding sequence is TGCGCCAGCAGCCAAGATCGAGACGCGGAGGATCAGCCCCAGCATTTT.

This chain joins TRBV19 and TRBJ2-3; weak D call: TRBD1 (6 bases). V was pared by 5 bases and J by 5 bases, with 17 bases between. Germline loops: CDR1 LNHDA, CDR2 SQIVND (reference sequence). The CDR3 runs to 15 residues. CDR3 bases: TGTGCCAGTAGTGTATACAGGGTCGCAGGAGATACGCAGTATTTT. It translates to CASSVYRVAGDTQYF. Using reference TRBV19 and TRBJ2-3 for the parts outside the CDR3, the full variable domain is DGGITQSPKYLFRKEGQNVTLSCEQNLNHDAMYWYRQDPGQGLRLIYYSQIVNDFQKGDIAEGYSVSREKKESFPLTVTSAQKNPTAFYLCASSVYRVAGDTQYFGPGTRLTVL.

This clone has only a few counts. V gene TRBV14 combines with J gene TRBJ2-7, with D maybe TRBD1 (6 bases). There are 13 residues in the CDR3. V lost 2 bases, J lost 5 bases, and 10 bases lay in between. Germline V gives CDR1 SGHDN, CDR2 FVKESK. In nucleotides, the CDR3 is TGTGCCAGCAGCCAAATACAGGGTCACGAGCAGTACTTC. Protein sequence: CASSQIQGHEQYF.

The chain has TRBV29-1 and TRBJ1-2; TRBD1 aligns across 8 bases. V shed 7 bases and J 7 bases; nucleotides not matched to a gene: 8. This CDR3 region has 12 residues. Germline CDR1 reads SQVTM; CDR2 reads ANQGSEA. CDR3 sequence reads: CSDFTGGGGYTF. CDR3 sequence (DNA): TGCAGCGACTTTACAGGGGGAGGTGGCTACACCTTC.

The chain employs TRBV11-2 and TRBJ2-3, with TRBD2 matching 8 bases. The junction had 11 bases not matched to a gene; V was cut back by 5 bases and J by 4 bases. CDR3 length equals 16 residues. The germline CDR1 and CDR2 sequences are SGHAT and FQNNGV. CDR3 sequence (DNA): TGTGCCAGCAGCAGCGTACGGGGGGGGTCCCCAGATACGCAGTATTTT. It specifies CASSSVRGGSPDTQYF. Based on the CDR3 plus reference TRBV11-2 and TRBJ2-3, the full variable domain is EAGVAQSPRYKIIEKRQSVAFWCNPISGHATLYWYQQILGQGPKLLIQFQNNGVVDDSQLPKDRFSAERLKGVDSTLKIQPAKLEDSAVYLCASSSVRGGSPDTQYFGPGTRLTVL.

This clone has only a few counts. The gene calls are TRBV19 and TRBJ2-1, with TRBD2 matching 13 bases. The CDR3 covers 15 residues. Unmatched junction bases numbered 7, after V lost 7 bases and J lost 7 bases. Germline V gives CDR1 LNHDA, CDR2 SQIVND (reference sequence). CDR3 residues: CASNLRTSGSNEQFF. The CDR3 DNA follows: TGTGCCAGTAACCTTCGGACTAGCGGGAGTAATGAGCAGTTCTTC.

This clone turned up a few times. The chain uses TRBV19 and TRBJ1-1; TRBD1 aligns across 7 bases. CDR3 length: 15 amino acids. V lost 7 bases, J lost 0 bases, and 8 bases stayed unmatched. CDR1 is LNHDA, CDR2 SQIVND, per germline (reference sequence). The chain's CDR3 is CASIPTGAMNTEAFF. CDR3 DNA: TGTGCCAGTATTCCTACAGGGGCCATGAACACTGAAGCTTTCTTT. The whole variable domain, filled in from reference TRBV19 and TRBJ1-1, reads DGGITQSPKYLFRKEGQNVTLSCEQNLNHDAMYWYRQDPGQGLRLIYYSQIVNDFQKGDIAEGYSVSREKKESFPLTVTSAQKNPTAFYLCASIPTGAMNTEAFFGQGTRLTVV.

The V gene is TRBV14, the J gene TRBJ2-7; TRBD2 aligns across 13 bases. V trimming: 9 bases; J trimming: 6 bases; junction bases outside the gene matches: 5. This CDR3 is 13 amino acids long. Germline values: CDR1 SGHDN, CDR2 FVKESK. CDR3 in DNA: TGTGCCAGTACTAGCGGGAGGGCCTTCGAGCAGTACTTC. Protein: CASTSGRAFEQYF.

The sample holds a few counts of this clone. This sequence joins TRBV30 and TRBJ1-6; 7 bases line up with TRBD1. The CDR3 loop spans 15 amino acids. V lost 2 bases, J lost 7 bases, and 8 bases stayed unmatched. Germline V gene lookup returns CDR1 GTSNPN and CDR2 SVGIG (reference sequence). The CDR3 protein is CAWSSGDRRNSPLHF. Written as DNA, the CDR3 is TGTGCCTGGAGTTCCGGGGACAGAAGGAATTCACCCCTCCACTTT.

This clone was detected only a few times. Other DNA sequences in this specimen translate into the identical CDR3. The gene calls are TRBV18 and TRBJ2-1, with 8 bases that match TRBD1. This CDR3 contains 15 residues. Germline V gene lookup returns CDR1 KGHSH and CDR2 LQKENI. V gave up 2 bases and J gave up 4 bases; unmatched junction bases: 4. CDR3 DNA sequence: TGTGCCAGCTCACCAAGGGACAGGCAATACAATGAGCAGTTCTTC. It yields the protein CASSPRDRQYNEQFF.

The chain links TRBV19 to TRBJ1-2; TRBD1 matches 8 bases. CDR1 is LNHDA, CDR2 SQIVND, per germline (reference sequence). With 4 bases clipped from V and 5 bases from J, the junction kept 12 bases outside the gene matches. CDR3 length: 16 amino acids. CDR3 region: CASSTWDRLGSYGYTF. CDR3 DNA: TGTGCCAGTAGTACGTGGGACAGGCTGGGGTCTTATGGCTACACCTTC.

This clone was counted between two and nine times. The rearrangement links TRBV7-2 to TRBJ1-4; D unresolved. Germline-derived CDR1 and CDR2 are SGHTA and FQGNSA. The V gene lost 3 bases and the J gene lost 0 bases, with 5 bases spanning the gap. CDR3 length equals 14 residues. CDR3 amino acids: CASSFPATNEKLFF. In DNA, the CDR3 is TGTGCCAGCAGCTTCCCTGCAACTAATGAAAAACTGTTTTTT.

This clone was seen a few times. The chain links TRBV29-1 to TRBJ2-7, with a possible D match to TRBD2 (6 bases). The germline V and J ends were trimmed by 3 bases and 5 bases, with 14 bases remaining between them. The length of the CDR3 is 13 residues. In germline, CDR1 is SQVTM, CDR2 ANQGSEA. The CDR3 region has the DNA TGCAGCGTTGACTCGGAGGGATTCAACGAGCAGTACTTC. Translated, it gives CSVDSEGFNEQYF.

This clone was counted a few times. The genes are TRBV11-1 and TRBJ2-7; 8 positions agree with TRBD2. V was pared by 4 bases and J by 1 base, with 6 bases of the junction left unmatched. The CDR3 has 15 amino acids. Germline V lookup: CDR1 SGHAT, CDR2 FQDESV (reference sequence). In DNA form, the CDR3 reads TGTGCCAGCAGCTCTCAGCGGGGGCAATCCTACGAGCAGTACTTC. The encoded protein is CASSSQRGQSYEQYF.

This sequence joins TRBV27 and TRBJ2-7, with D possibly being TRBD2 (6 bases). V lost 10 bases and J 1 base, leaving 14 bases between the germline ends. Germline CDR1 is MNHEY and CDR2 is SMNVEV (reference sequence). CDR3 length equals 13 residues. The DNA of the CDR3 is TGTGCCACCAAAGGGACTGTTTCCTACGAGCAGTACTTC. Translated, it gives CATKGTVSYEQYF.

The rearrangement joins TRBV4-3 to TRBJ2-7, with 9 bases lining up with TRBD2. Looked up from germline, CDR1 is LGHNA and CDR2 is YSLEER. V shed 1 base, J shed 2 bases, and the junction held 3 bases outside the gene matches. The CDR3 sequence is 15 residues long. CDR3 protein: CASSQGLAGTYEQYF. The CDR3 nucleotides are TGCGCCAGCAGCCAAGGGCTAGCGGGGACCTACGAGCAGTACTTC.

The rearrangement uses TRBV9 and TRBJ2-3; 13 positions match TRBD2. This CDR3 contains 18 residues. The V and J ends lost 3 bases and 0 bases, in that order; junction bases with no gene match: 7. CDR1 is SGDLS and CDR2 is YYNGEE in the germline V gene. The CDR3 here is CASSETSGGQSSTDTQYF. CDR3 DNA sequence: TGTGCCAGCAGCGAGACTAGCGGGGGGCAATCTAGCACAGATACGCAGTATTTT.

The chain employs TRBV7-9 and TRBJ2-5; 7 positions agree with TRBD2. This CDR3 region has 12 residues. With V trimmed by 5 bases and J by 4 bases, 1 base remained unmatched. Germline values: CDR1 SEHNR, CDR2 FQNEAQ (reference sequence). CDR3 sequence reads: CASSTSAETQYF. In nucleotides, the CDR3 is TGTGCCAGCAGCACTAGCGCAGAGACCCAGTACTTC.

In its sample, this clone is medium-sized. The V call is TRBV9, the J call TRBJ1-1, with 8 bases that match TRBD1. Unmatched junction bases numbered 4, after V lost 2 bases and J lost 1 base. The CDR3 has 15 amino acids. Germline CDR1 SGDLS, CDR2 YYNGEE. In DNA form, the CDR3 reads TGTGCCAGCAGCGTTGGGACAGGTCGGAACACTGAAGCTTTCTTT. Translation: CASSVGTGRNTEAFF. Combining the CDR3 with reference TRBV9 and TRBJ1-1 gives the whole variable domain DSGVTQTPKHLITATGQRVTLRCSPRSGDLSVYWYQQSLDQGLQFLIQYYNGEERAKGNILERFSAQQFPDLHSELNLSSLELGDSALYFCASSVGTGRNTEAFFGQGTRLTVV.

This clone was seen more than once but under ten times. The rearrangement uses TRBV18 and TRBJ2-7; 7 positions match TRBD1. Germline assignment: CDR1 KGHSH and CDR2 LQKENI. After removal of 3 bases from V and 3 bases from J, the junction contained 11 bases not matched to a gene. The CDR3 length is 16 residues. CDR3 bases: TGTGCCAGCTCACCGAGAGGGGACAGACACAACTACGAGCAGTACTTC. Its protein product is CASSPRGDRHNYEQYF.

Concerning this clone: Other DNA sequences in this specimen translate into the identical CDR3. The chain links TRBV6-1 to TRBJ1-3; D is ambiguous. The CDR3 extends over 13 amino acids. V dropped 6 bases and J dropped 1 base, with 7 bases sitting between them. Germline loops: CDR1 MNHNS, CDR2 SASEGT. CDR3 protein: CASSPVSGNTIYF. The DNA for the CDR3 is TGTGCCAGCAGCCCCGTATCTGGAAACACCATATATTTT.

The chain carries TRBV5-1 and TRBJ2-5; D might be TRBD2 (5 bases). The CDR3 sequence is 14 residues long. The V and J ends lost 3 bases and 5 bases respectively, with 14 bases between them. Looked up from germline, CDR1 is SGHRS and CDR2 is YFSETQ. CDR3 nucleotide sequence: TGCGCCAGCAGCTACGATAGCGTACGGGAGACCCAGTACTTC. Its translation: CASSYDSVRETQYF.

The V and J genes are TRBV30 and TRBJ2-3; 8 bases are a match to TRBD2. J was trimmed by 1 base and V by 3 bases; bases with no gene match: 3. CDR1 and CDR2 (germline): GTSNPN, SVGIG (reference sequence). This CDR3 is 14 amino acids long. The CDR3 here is CAWSYSGGTDTQYF. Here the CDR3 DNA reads TGTGCCTGGAGCTATAGCGGGGGCACAGATACGCAGTATTTT.

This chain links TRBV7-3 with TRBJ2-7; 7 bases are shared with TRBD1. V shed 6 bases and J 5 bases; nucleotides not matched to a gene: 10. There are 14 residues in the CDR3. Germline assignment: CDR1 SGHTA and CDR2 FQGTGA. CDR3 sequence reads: CASRGGQDPHEQYF. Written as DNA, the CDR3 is TGTGCCAGCAGGGGCGGACAGGATCCTCACGAGCAGTACTTC.

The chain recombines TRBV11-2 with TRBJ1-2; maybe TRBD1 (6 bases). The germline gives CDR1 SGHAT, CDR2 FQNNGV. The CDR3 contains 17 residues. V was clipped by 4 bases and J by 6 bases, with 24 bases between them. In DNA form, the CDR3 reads TGTGCCAGCAGCTCGGATATTGACAGGACCTTAGGAAATGGCTACACCTTC. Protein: CASSSDIDRTLGNGYTF.